The next 5 T cell receptor beta chains were all read from a single sample in a study of PD-1 blockade in classical Hodgkin lymphoma. Clones were read by immunoSEQ multiplex PCR, and TCRdb kept only the in-frame ones, dropping some. The sample comprises 10,000 to 15,000 clones, about nine tenths of which are singletons, and more than 0.4% rests with the top ten. No patient escaped relapse after autologous stem cell transplantation, and brentuximab vedotin exposure varied. Magnetic negative selection of thawed PBMCs was the method by which CD4+ T cells were purified. Sequencing was performed on CD4+ T cells from blood, taken at baseline. The source of these receptors is a human donor with classical Hodgkin lymphoma.

The gene calls are TRBV27 and TRBJ2-2; 8 positions match TRBD2. The CDR3 contains 16 residues. J gave up 4 bases and V 6 bases, and 10 bases lay outside the gene matches. The germline CDR1 and CDR2 sequences are MNHEY and SMNVEV (reference sequence). The CDR3, as DNA: TGTGCCAGCAGACACACCGGGACTAGTTTCACCGGGGAGCTGTTTTTT. Residues: CASRHTGTSFTGELFF.

The chain combines TRBV18 with TRBJ2-1; possibly TRBD2 for D (7 bases). The CDR3 is 16 residues long. The V end was cut by 5 bases, the J end by 7 bases, with 21 bases between. Germline-derived CDR1 and CDR2 are KGHSH and LQKENI. The CDR3 DNA follows: TGTGCCAGCTCAACCACGGGGGGCCGGGCCCTGAATGAGCAGTTCTTC. Translated: CASSTTGGRALNEQFF.

The chain has TRBV2 and TRBJ1-5; D ambiguous. V was trimmed by 7 bases and J by 0 bases, leaving 10 bases between them. This CDR3 region has 14 residues. In germline, CDR1 is SNHLY, CDR2 FYNNEI. The CDR3 sequence: CASTDGISNQPQHF. The CDR3 bases are TGTGCCAGCACGGATGGGATTAGCAATCAGCCCCAGCATTTT.

This chain links TRBV19 with TRBJ2-3; 8 bases fit TRBD2. The CDR3 totals 13 residues. CDR1 is LNHDA and CDR2 is SQIVND in the germline V gene (reference sequence). J was trimmed by 10 bases and V by 7 bases; bases with no gene match: 10. The CDR3: CASTLTTGGAQYF. The CDR3 nucleotides are TGTGCCAGTACCTTAACTACGGGGGGGGCGCAGTATTTT.

The V and J genes are TRBV11-2 and TRBJ2-2; D is ambiguous. This CDR3 contains 14 residues. Germline loops: CDR1 SGHAT, CDR2 FQNNGV. V shed 1 base and J shed 4 bases, with 7 bases lying between them. CDR3 coding DNA: TGTGCCAGCAGCTTAGTGGTCGCCACCGGGGAGCTGTTTTTT. Translation gives CASSLVVATGELFF.